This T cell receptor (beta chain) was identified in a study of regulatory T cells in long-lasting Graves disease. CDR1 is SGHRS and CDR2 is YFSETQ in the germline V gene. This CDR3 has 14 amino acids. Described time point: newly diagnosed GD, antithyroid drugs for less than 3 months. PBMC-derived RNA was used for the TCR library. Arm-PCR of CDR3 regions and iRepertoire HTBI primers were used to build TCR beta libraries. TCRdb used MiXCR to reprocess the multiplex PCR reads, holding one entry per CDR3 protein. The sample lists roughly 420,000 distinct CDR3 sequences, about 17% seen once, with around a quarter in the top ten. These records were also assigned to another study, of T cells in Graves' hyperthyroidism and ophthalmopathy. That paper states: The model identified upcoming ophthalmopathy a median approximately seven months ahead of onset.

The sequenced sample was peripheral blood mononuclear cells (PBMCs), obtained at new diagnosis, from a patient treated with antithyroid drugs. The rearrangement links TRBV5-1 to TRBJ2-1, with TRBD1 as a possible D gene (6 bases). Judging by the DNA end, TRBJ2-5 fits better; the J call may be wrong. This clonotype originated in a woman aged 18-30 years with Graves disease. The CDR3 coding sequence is TGCGCCAGCAGCTTGACACAGGGTTTGGAGACCCAGTACTTC. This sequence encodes CASSLTQGLETQYF.